What follows are 2 T cell receptor beta chains derived from one specimen sequenced in a study of regulatory T cells in long-lasting Graves disease. TCR beta libraries were built with iRepertoire HTBI primers and Arm-PCR of CDR3 regions. One entry per CDR3 protein, called by TCRdb with MiXCR from the multiplex PCR reads. Among roughly 360,000 distinct CDR3 sequences, roughly 25% were seen once, and the ten largest hold about 27%. Time point noted: persistent/refractory GD, antithyroid drugs over 5 years with positive TRAb. Following extraction of RNA from PBMCs, that RNA was used to make the TCR library. The sample consisted of peripheral blood mononuclear cells (PBMCs), taken when the disease was refractory, from a patient treated with antithyroid drugs. The source is a woman aged 35 to 49 with Graves disease.

In this sample, this clonotype turned up once. Being one base from a much bigger clone, this may be a read error. It is likely a read error, because the conserved phenylalanine at the end of the CDR3 is missing. The V call is TRBV28, the J call TRBJ2-6; TRBD1 is a possible D gene (6 bases). V was shortened by 4 bases and J by 6 bases, with 13 bases between the two germline ends. The CDR3 is 15 residues long. CDR1 is MDHEN, CDR2 SYDVKM, per germline. In DNA, the CDR3 is TGTGCCAGCAGTTCCCCGGACAGAAAGGCCAACGTCCTGACTCTC. It translates to CASSSPDRKANVLTL.

Only one count was recorded for this clonotype. A single base separates this from a much larger clone, so it may be a read error. The chain carries TRBV6-5 and TRBJ2-5; TRBD2 aligns across 9 bases. This CDR3 region has 16 residues. Germline loops: CDR1 MNHEY, CDR2 SVGAGI. In nucleotides, the CDR3 is TGTGCCAACAGTTCGCCGGGACTAGCACGACAAGAGACCCAGTACTTC. This translates into CANSSPGLARQETQYF.